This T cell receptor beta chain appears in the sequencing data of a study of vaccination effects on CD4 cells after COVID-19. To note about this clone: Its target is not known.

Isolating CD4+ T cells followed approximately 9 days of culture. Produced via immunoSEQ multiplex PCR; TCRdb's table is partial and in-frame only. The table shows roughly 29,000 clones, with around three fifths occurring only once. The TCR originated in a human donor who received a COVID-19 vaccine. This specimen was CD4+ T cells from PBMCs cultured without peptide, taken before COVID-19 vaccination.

The CDR3 is CASSHMWAEAFF. CDR3 coding DNA: TGTGCCAGTAGTCATATGTGGGCTGAAGCTTTCTTT. The chain combines TRBV19 with TRBJ1-1; D is undetermined. The CDR3 is 12 residues long. Germline CDR1 reads LNHDA; CDR2 reads SQIVND (reference sequence). V shed 5 bases and J shed 6 bases, with 10 bases lying between them.